A selection of T cell receptor beta chains follows, all from one sample in a study of glioma-infiltrating T cells after dendritic cell vaccination. Assay used: immunoSEQ multiplex PCR; TCRdb lists only in-frame clones, some missing. The sample contains about 95,000 clones, approximately 81% of which appear only once. Sequencing was performed on blood, taken before dendritic cell vaccination. These receptors were taken from a human donor with glioblastoma. The CDR3 runs from the conserved cysteine through the conserved F or W. D genes are given only for firm matches. Not all rows give a size; the values are once, few, many and, for expanded clones, a class.

D	size	V	J	DNA	CDR3
.	few	TRBV6-6	TRBJ2-3	TGTGCCAGCAGTTACTCGAGTGATACGCAGTATTTT	CASSYSSDTQYF
TRBD2	.	TRBV2	TRBJ2-1	TGTGCCAGCAGTCGCGCCGGGACTAGCGGGCTTGGTGAGCAGTTCTTC	CASSRAGTSGLGEQFF
.	.	TRBV5-1	TRBJ2-6	TGCGCCAGCAGCTTGCAGGGATCTGGGGCCAACGTCCTGACTTTC	CASSLQGSGANVLTF
TRBD1	.	TRBV2	TRBJ1-6	TGTGCCAGCAAGATTCAGGGGGTCCCTAATTCACCCCTCCACTTT	CASKIQGVPNSPLHF
TRBD2	.	TRBV6-5	TRBJ2-7	TGTGCCAGCAGTTTTGAGCGGGGAAGCTACGAGCAGTACTTC	CASSFERGSYEQYF
.	.	TRBV4-2	TRBJ2-2	TGTGCCAGCAGCCAAGCCGGTATTCTCGCCGGGGAGCTGTTTTTT	CASSQAGILAGELFF
.	.	TRBV7-9	TRBJ2-6	TGTGCCAGCAGCTTAGCAAGGGGTCACGGGCCTGGGGCCAACGTCCTGACTTTC	CASSLARGHGPGANVLTF
TRBD1	.	TRBV7-9	TRBJ1-3	TGTGCCAGCAGCTTAGGGACAGGGGCTGGAAACACCATATATTTT	CASSLGTGAGNTIYF
TRBD2	.	TRBV4-2	TRBJ2-7	TGTGCCAGCAGCGGTGGACTAGCGGGAGGACCCGAGCAGTACTTC	CASSGGLAGGPEQYF
TRBD2	.	TRBV5-1	TRBJ2-5	TGCGCCAGCAGCTTGGGTAGCGGGAGTCCAGAGACCCAGTACTTC	CASSLGSGSPETQYF
.	.	TRBV14	TRBJ2-7	TGTGCCAGCAGCCAAGATAATCCCTGGGCCTACGACGGGGACGAGCAGTACTTC	CASSQDNPWAYDGDEQYF
TRBD1	.	TRBV29-1	TRBJ2-7	TGCAGCGTTGAGGGGGCAAGACCGGGACAGGGGTCCTACGAGCAGTACTTC	CSVEGARPGQGSYEQYF
.	.	TRBV7-2	TRBJ2-7	TGTGCCAGCAGCTTAGAGCCTTCGGGGAACGAGCAGTACTTC	CASSLEPSGNEQYF
.	.	TRBV7-2	TRBJ2-3	TGTGCCAGCAGCTTACAAAGACTTGGCACAGATACGCAGTATTTT	CASSLQRLGTDTQYF
.	.	TRBV5-6	TRBJ2-7	TGTGCCAGCAGCCCCGGGGGGCCTCTGTGGGACGAGCAGTACTTC	CASSPGGPLWDEQYF
.	.	TRBV6-1	TRBJ1-5	TGTGCCAGCAGTCAGGGATTCGGCAATCAGCCCCAGCATTTT	CASSQGFGNQPQHF
.	.	TRBV7-9	TRBJ2-2	TGTGCCAGCAGCTTCTTGTTAGCAGCCGGGGAGCTGTTTTTT	CASSFLLAAGELFF
TRBD1	.	TRBV19	TRBJ1-2	TGTGCCAGTAGTACCCGGGACAGGGGTCTGGGCTACACCTTC	CASSTRDRGLGYTF
TRBD1	.	TRBV6-5	TRBJ2-7	TGTGCCAGCAGTTACGGCGGACAGGTCTACGAGCAGTACTTC	CASSYGGQVYEQYF
.	.	TRBV7-2	TRBJ1-4	TGTGCCAGCAGCAGAGTCCTTAATGAAAAACTGTTTTTT	CASSRVLNEKLFF
TRBD2	.	TRBV19	TRBJ2-4	TGTGCCAGCGAACGCACGGGAGGGCGAGCCAAAAACATTCAGTACTTC	CASERTGGRAKNIQYF
.	.	TRBV21-1	TRBJ1-5	TGTGCCAGCAGCAAAGAAGGTACAGGGGGCGATAGCAATCAGCCCCAGCATTTT	CASSKEGTGGDSNQPQHF
.	.	TRBV5-3	TRBJ1-5	TGTGCCAGAAGCCCTCAAGAGACAGCGCGCAATCAGCCCCAGCATTTT	CARSPQETARNQPQHF
.	.	TRBV2	TRBJ2-6	TGTGCCAGCTTCAGGGATTCTGCGGGGGCCAACGTCCTGACTTTC	CASFRDSAGANVLTF
.	few	TRBV25-1	TRBJ2-3	TGTGCCAGCAGTGAATGGGTAGCTGCTAGCACAGATACGCAGTATTTT	CASSEWVAASTDTQYF
.	.	TRBV19	TRBJ1-1	TGTGCCAGTAGTATGGGCACGAACACTGAAGCTTTCTTT	CASSMGTNTEAFF
.	.	TRBV28	TRBJ1-5	TGTGCCAGCGACAGTAGCAATCAGCCCCAGCATTTT	CASDSSNQPQHF